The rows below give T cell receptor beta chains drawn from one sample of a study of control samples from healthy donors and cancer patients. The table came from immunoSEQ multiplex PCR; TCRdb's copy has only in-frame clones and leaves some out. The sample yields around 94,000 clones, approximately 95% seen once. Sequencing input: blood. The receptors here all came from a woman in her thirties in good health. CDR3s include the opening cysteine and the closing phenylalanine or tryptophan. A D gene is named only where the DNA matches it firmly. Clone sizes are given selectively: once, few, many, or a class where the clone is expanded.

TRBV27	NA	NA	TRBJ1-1	TGTGCCAGCAGTTTGGCGGAAATGAACACTGAAGCTTTCTTT	CASSLAEMNTEAFF
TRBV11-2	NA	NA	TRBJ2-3	TGTGCCAGCAGCTTAGATTCGGCAGGCACAGATACGCAGTATTTT	CASSLDSAGTDTQYF
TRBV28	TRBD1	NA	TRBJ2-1	TGTGCCAGCAGTTTAAAGGGACAGAGCAGGTTCTTC	CASSLKGQSRFF
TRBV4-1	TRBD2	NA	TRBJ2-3	TGCGCCAGCAGCCAAGTGGGACTAGCGGGGGGCGGGTCAGATACGCAGTATTTT	CASSQVGLAGGGSDTQYF
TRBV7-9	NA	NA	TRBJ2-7	TGTGCCAGCAGCTTAAACTCCGGCGAGCAGTACTTC	CASSLNSGEQYF
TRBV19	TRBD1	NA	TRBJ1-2	TGTGCCAGTAGTCGGGACAGGGGTTCGCCTTCCAACTATGGCTACACCTTC	CASSRDRGSPSNYGYTF
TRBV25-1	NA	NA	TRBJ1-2	TGTGCCAGCAGTGAACCAGGGGCGGCCTATGGCTACACCTTC	CASSEPGAAYGYTF
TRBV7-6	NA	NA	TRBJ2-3	TGTGCCAGCAGCGTAGAGGGGACTCCCTTCACAGATACGCAGTATTTT	CASSVEGTPFTDTQYF
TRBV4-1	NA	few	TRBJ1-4	TGCGCCAGCAGCCGAGACAGTACTCATGAAAAACTGTTTTTT	CASSRDSTHEKLFF
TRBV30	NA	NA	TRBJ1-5	TGTGCCTGGAGACAGGGCAATCAGCCCCAGCATTTT	CAWRQGNQPQHF
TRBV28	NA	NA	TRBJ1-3	TGTGCCAGCAGCCAAATTGCTGGAAACACCATATATTTT	CASSQIAGNTIYF
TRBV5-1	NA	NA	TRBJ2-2	TGCGCCAGCAGCTTGGTATCCGGGTCGGGAAGGGAGCTGTTTTTT	CASSLVSGSGRELFF
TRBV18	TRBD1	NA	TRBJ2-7	TGTGCCAGCTCCCATACGGGACAGGGGGCATACGAGCAGTACTTC	CASSHTGQGAYEQYF
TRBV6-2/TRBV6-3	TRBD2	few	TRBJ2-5	TGTGCCAGCAGTTATCGTGGACTAGCGGGGGGGCCGGGAGAGACCCAGTACTTC	CASSYRGLAGGPGETQYF
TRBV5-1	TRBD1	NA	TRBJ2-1	TGCGCCAGCGTCCGGGACAGCTCCTACAATGAGCAGTTCTTC	CASVRDSSYNEQFF
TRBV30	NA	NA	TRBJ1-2	TGTGCCTGGAGTGTAACCCTCTGGAAGGGCTACACCTTC	CAWSVTLWKGYTF
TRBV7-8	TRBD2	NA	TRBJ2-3	TGTGCCAGCAGCTTAGGTGTCATTCCGACTAGCGGGGGAGACAAGGTGGATACGCAGTATTTT	CASSLGVIPTSGGDKVDTQYF
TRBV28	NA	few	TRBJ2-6	TGTGCCAGCAGCCCCCCTGGGGATGGGGCCAACGTCCTGACTTTC	CASSPPGDGANVLTF
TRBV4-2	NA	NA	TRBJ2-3	TGTGCCAGCCGGAGTGGCACAGATACGCAGTATTTT	CASRSGTDTQYF
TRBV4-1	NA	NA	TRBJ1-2	TGCGCCAGCAGCCAGTGGGACGGAAGCCCAGGTGGCTACACCTTC	CASSQWDGSPGGYTF
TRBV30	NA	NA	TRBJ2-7	TGTGCCTGGAGAGAAATGTCGTACGAGCAGTACTTC	CAWREMSYEQYF
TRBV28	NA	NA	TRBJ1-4	TGTGCCAGCAGGGTTGGGGGGGGAGGTGAAAAACTGTTTTTT	CASRVGGGGEKLFF